One sample yielded the 29 T cell receptor beta chains listed below, sequenced in a study of blood T cell repertoires in COVID-19. Data came from immunoSEQ multiplex PCR; TCRdb stores just in-frame clones and leaves some out. The table records 95,000 to 150,000 clones, 80% of them present only once. Material: peripheral blood. Every receptor here comes from a man between 60 and 75 years old with active or convalescent COVID-19.

The rearrangement links TRBV12-3 or TRBV12-4 to TRBJ1-5; D is ambiguous. The CDR3 spans 13 residues. Trimming shortened V by 0 bases and J by 5 bases, and 5 bases separated the two germline ends. The CDR3 protein is CASSLAQDQPQHF. The CDR3 DNA sequence: TGTGCCAGCAGTTTAGCGCAGGATCAGCCCCAGCATTTT.

The V call is TRBV25-1, the J call TRBJ1-2, with D tentatively TRBD1 (5 bases). The V gene lost 5 bases and the J gene lost 0 bases, with 7 bases spanning the gap. The CDR3 is 13 amino acids. Germline values: CDR1 MGHDK, CDR2 SYGVNS. CDR3 loop: CASSTGSNYGYTF. CDR3 in DNA: TGTGCCAGCAGTACAGGATCTAACTATGGCTACACCTTC.

The V gene is TRBV3-1 (or the pseudogene TRBV3-2), the J gene TRBJ2-2, with a tentative D call TRBD2 (7 bases). Trimming removed 2 bases from V and 5 bases from J, with 9 bases in between. The CDR3 runs to 14 residues. Germline lookup yields CDR1 LGHDT and CDR2 YNNKEL (reference sequence). CDR3 region: CASSQRGATGELFF. The CDR3 bases are TGTGCCAGCAGCCAACGGGGGGCAACCGGGGAGCTGTTTTTT.

This clone was recorded once. This chain links TRBV30 with TRBJ1-2; a possible D gene is TRBD1 (5 bases). Germline V lookup: CDR1 GTSNPN, CDR2 SVGIG (reference sequence). Trimming cost V 2 bases and J 3 bases, with 13 bases left between them. CDR3 length: 14 amino acids. CDR3 nucleotide sequence: TGTGCCTGGAGTTTCCAGGACACTTACTATGGCTACACCTTC. As protein: CAWSFQDTYYGYTF.

This clone came up a few times. The chain links TRBV11-2 to TRBJ2-7; D possibly corresponds to TRBD1 (6 bases). The CDR3 spans 15 residues. In germline, CDR1 is SGHAT, CDR2 FQNNGV. V lost 4 bases and J 0 bases, leaving 13 bases between the germline ends. The CDR3, as DNA: TGTGCCAGCAGCTCCTGGGGGCTATACTCCTACGAGCAGTACTTC. This sequence encodes CASSSWGLYSYEQYF.

The V call is TRBV19, the J call TRBJ1-2, with 7 bases aligning to TRBD1. Trimming took 5 bases from V and 3 from J; bases not matched to a gene: 3. Looked up from germline, CDR1 is LNHDA and CDR2 is SQIVND (reference sequence). This CDR3 has 13 residues. For the CDR3, the DNA is TGTGCCAGTAGTCCGGGACAGTACTATGGCTACACCTTC. This gives the protein CASSPGQYYGYTF.

The chain's CDR3 is CASSQDSTGAHNEQFF. The DNA for the CDR3 is TGCGCCAGCAGCCAAGATAGCACTGGGGCCCACAATGAGCAGTTCTTC. This rearrangement joins TRBV4-1 to TRBJ2-1; maybe TRBD1 (5 bases). Trimming stripped 0 bases from V and 5 bases from J, with 14 bases between. Germline V gives CDR1 MGHRA, CDR2 YSYEKL. The CDR3 is 16 residues long.

The chain recombines TRBV9 with TRBJ2-1, with 8 bases lining up with TRBD2. This CDR3 comprises 15 residues. V lost 4 bases, J lost 2 bases, and 5 bases stayed unmatched. The germline V gene encodes CDR1 SGDLS and CDR2 YYNGEE. Here the CDR3 reads CASSLTSGAYNEQFF. The CDR3 nucleotides are TGTGCCAGCAGCCTAACTAGCGGAGCCTACAATGAGCAGTTCTTC.

CDR3 residues: CASSPDPGAGGIDTQYF. Here the CDR3 DNA reads TGTGCCAGCAGCCCCGACCCGGGGGCGGGAGGGATAGATACGCAGTATTTT. The chain joins TRBV7-2 to TRBJ2-3; 9 positions match TRBD2. This CDR3 spans 17 amino acids. Germline values: CDR1 SGHTA, CDR2 FQGNSA. J was trimmed by 5 bases and V by 5 bases; bases with no gene match: 14.

This chain uses TRBV29-1 with TRBJ1-4; TRBD1 agrees at 11 bases. The CDR3 sequence is 13 residues long. Trimming removed 6 bases from V and 7 bases from J; junction bases left unmatched: 4. Germline CDR1 and CDR2: SQVTM and ANQGSEA. CDR3 DNA sequence: TGCAGCGTCGTGGACAGGGGGCCTGAAAAACTGTTTTTT. Protein product: CSVVDRGPEKLFF.

The chain employs TRBV9 and TRBJ1-1; D remains unclear. Deletions cut 3 bases from V and 1 base from J, with 7 bases between. Per the germline V gene, CDR1 is SGDLS and CDR2 is YYNGEE. The CDR3 totals 13 residues. The CDR3 spells CASSGHWNTEAFF. CDR3 DNA: TGTGCCAGCAGCGGTCACTGGAACACTGAAGCTTTCTTT.

The chain recombines TRBV19 with TRBJ2-1, with TRBD2 identical over 12 bases. Looked up from germline, CDR1 is LNHDA and CDR2 is SQIVND (reference sequence). The CDR3 loop spans 17 amino acids. The V gene end was trimmed by 5 bases and the J gene end by 0 bases; junction bases not matched to a gene: 5. CDR3 nucleotides: TGTGCCAGTAGTCCAGGACTAGCGGGGACCTCCTACAATGAGCAGTTCTTC. Its translation is CASSPGLAGTSYNEQFF.

J is TRBJ1-2 and V is TRBV28; possible D gene TRBD1, 5 bases. Germline V gives CDR1 MDHEN, CDR2 SYDVKM. V lost 4 bases and J 2 bases, leaving 8 bases between the germline ends. There are 13 residues in the CDR3. CDR3 nucleotide sequence: TGTGCCAGCAGTTCAGGGAAGAACTATGGCTACACCTTC. Residues: CASSSGKNYGYTF.

The chain couples TRBV5-4 to TRBJ2-7; D gene unclear. Germline CDR1 is SGHNT and CDR2 is YYREEE (reference sequence). The V end lost 4 bases, the J end lost 0 bases, and 11 bases lay between the germline ends. The CDR3 extends over 14 amino acids. CDR3 nucleotides: TGTGCCAGCAGCATCGAACAGAGCTCCTACGAGCAGTACTTC. This gives the protein CASSIEQSSYEQYF.

The chain uses TRBV5-1 and TRBJ2-5; D is ambiguous. Germline V gene lookup returns CDR1 SGHRS and CDR2 YFSETQ. The CDR3 length is 13 residues. V was clipped by 3 bases and J by 3 bases, with 9 bases between them. CDR3: CASSSTAKETQYF. The CDR3 DNA reads as TGCGCCAGCAGCTCTACAGCAAAAGAGACCCAGTACTTC.

The chain recombines TRBV24-1 with TRBJ2-3; weak D call: TRBD1 (5 bases). The V gene lost 1 base and the J gene lost 1 base, with 14 bases spanning the gap. The CDR3 totals 17 residues. Germline-derived CDR1 and CDR2 are KGHDR and SFDVKD. Here the CDR3 DNA reads TGTGCCACCAGTGATTTTCCAGGGCGGATAGGCACAGATACGCAGTATTTT. Its protein is CATSDFPGRIGTDTQYF.

This clone has a single count. The J gene is TRBJ2-3, the V gene TRBV25-1; TRBD1 is a possible D gene (7 bases). This CDR3 contains 15 residues. Trimming took off 6 bases at V and 3 bases at J, with 16 bases between the two ends. The germline gives CDR1 MGHDK, CDR2 SYGVNS. In DNA, the CDR3 is TGTGCCAGCAGCCCTACAGGGGACTTTACAGATACGCAGTATTTT. It yields the protein CASSPTGDFTDTQYF.

The chain is built from TRBV7-2 and TRBJ2-1; TRBD2 matches at 8 bases. The CDR3 contains 15 residues. CDR1 and CDR2 from the germline V gene are SGHTA and FQGNSA. The V gene end was trimmed by 5 bases and the J gene end by 4 bases; junction bases not matched to a gene: 7. The CDR3 sequence: CASSLGTRPYNEQFF. CDR3 bases: TGTGCCAGCAGCCTCGGGACTAGACCTTACAATGAGCAGTTCTTC.

Of note for this clone: A much larger clonotype is one base distant, so this may be a read error. This chain links TRBV28 with TRBJ1-1; maybe TRBD1 (5 bases). Trimming took 3 bases from V and 7 from J, leaving 18 bases between them. Germline V gene lookup returns CDR1 MDHEN and CDR2 SYDVKM. This CDR3 spans 15 amino acids. This CDR3 reads CASSLGGNGAGEAFF. CDR3 in DNA: TGTGCCAGCAGTTTGGGGGGGAACGGGGCGGGTGAAGCTTTCTTT. Full variable domain (outside the CDR3, taken from reference TRBV28 and TRBJ1-1): DVKVTQSSRYLVKRTGEKVFLECVQDMDHENMFWYRQDPGLGLRLIYFSYDVKMKEKGDIPEGYSVSREKKERFSLILESASTNQTSMYLCASSLGGNGAGEAFFGQGTRLTVV.

This clone was observed once. This chain links TRBV5-1 with TRBJ2-3, with no clear D. V dropped 0 bases and J dropped 6 bases, with 14 bases sitting between them. The germline V gene encodes CDR1 SGHRS and CDR2 YFSETQ. The CDR3 sequence is 15 residues long. Here the CDR3 DNA reads TGCGCCAGCAGCTTGGGACTTTCCAGACTTGATACGCAGTATTTT. Residues: CASSLGLSRLDTQYF.

CDR3 sequence reads: CASSRTGDNEQFF. The CDR3 DNA follows: TGTGCCAGCAGCCGTACAGGGGACAATGAGCAGTTCTTC. V is TRBV14 and J is TRBJ2-1, with 7 nucleotides matching TRBD1. J was trimmed by 5 bases and V by 4 bases; bases with no gene match: 2. Germline V gene data show CDR1 as SGHDN and CDR2 as FVKESK. The CDR3 is 13 residues long.

V is TRBV10-3 and J is TRBJ1-4; the D is unclear. Germline CDR1 is ENHRY and CDR2 is SYGVKD. The CDR3 sequence is 15 residues long. Trimming cost V 0 bases and J 0 bases, with 5 bases left between them. The CDR3 nucleotides are TGTGCCATCAGTGAGTCCGGGGCAACTAATGAAAAACTGTTTTTT. This encodes CAISESGATNEKLFF.

The chain combines TRBV29-1 with TRBJ2-1, with D tentatively TRBD1 (5 bases). Trimming took 4 bases from V and 6 from J, leaving 10 bases between them. This CDR3 spans 12 amino acids. CDR1 and CDR2 (germline): SQVTM, ANQGSEA. This chain's CDR3 is CSVAPGSNEQFF. The CDR3 bases are TGCAGCGTTGCACCAGGGTCCAATGAGCAGTTCTTC.

V is TRBV4-3 and J is TRBJ2-3; possible D gene TRBD2, 6 bases. This CDR3 is built from 16 residues. Germline V CDR1 and CDR2: LGHNA, YSLEER. V lost 0 bases and J lost 6, with 16 bases in between. The CDR3 DNA reads as TGCGCCAGCAGCCAAGACGGCGGGGAACCGGCCGATACGCAGTATTTT. This encodes CASSQDGGEPADTQYF.

CDR3 sequence: CASSLKTQSTTYEQYF. For the CDR3, the DNA is TGCGCCAGCAGCTTGAAAACCCAGTCCACGACCTACGAGCAGTACTTC. The V and J genes are TRBV5-1 and TRBJ2-7; D is unclear. The V gene's germline CDR1 is SGHRS and CDR2 YFSETQ. The ends were cut back, 1 base at V and 2 bases at J, with 16 bases in the middle. This CDR3 is 16 amino acids long.

J is TRBJ1-1 and V is TRBV18, with D perhaps matching TRBD1 (5 bases). Germline V lookup: CDR1 KGHSH, CDR2 LQKENI. V gave up 2 bases and J gave up 2 bases, with 9 bases separating them. The CDR3 runs 14 residues. DNA for the CDR3: TGTGCCAGCTCACCAGTCCAGGGAAACACTGAAGCTTTCTTT. The encoded protein is CASSPVQGNTEAFF.

This clone has only a few counts. The chain has TRBV4-2 and TRBJ1-2; no clear D. This CDR3 contains 13 residues. The germline V gene has CDR1 LGHNA and CDR2 YNFKEQ. With 0 bases removed from V and 3 bases from J, the gap between germline ends came to 5 bases. The CDR3 sequence is CASSQDYHYGYTF. Written as DNA, the CDR3 is TGTGCCAGCAGCCAAGATTATCACTATGGCTACACCTTC.

This clone showed up just a few times. The chain couples TRBV4-2 to TRBJ1-2, with D possibly matching TRBD1 (6 bases). V was trimmed by 1 base and J by 6 bases, leaving 9 bases between them. This CDR3 spans 13 amino acids. Looked up from germline, CDR1 is LGHNA and CDR2 is YNFKEQ. CDR3 in amino acids: CASSQVRGHGYTF. The CDR3 DNA sequence: TGTGCCAGCAGCCAAGTCAGGGGACATGGCTACACCTTC.

The chain couples TRBV7-9 to TRBJ1-2, with TRBD1 matching 7 bases. This CDR3 is 12 amino acids long. The V gene's germline CDR1 is SEHNR and CDR2 FQNEAQ (reference sequence). Trimming removed 5 bases from V and 10 bases from J; junction bases left unmatched: 7. In DNA, the CDR3 is TGTGCCAGCAGCAAAACAGGGGATGACTACACCTTC. Amino acids: CASSKTGDDYTF.